This TCR beta chain was documented in a study of breast tumors, draining lymph nodes, adjacent tissues. This clonotype was seen many times. Its specificity is not known. Breast cancer patients provided tissue from their axillary draining lymph nodes. General study findings and limits: Tumor repertoires ranked between lymph nodes and nontumor tissue in diversity, with V and J gene preferences.

TCRdb reprocessed the multiplex PCR reads with MiXCR, giving one entry per CDR3 protein. Seen here are about 170,000 distinct CDR3 sequences, roughly a third observed once, and the top ten hold roughly 3.8%. Germline lookup yields CDR1 MNHNS and CDR2 SASEGT. The CDR3 runs to 15 residues. V shed 8 bases, J shed 2 bases, and the junction held 11 bases outside the gene matches. J is TRBJ1-2 and V is TRBV6-1; TRBD1 aligns across 7 bases. The specimen sequenced was axillary lymph node tissue. The TCR was taken from a female donor with breast cancer. Some clones in this sample may be carry-over from other donors' samples. CDR3 nucleotides: TGTGCCAGCCAACCCGCCGGGACAGCAAACTATGGCTACACCTTC. Amino acids: CASQPAGTANYGYTF.